This TCR beta chain comes out of a study of T cell responses to AZD1222 COVID-19 vaccine (dated by TCRdb to the early 2020s). Notes on the research overall: A total of about 250 trial participants underwent TCR sequencing, of whom 200 to 220 had received two doses of AZD1222 and approximately 25 had received two doses of the MenACWY control vaccine. Trial participants were enrolled by age into subgroups of 18-55, 56-69 and 70-plus years, and around 140, 26 and 57 TCR-sequenced participants, respectively, were included in these subgroups.

Findings and caveats that apply to the study as a whole: Participants were mostly white British, with more females than males. The authors suggested clonal diversity may have been underestimated. Conclusions about previously exposed vaccinees are limited because only five to seven AZD1222 recipients were SARS-CoV-2 seropositive at baseline. After two AZD1222 doses, both the breadth and the depth of spike-specific TCRs were significantly higher than at day 0 and than in MenACWY recipients. CD4 TCRs associated with the vaccine covered the entire spike protein, and the dominant responses were in regions 160-218 and 743-854. No day 14 peak-response samples were available, so repertoires were characterized only after the peak T cell response. Epitopes outside the regions mutated in the B.1.351 and B.1.1.7 variants were reportedly recognized by nearly half of the unique spike-specific TCRs. In the small 56-69-year group, the increase in depth fell short of significance, most likely because of low power.

A note on this clone: This clone's antigen is unknown. One base away there is no much larger clone; base qualities are not given.

Reading the label with the study, this specimen's time point is: about 28 days (+/-7) after the second vaccine dose. AZD1222 recipients given second doses at about 4 weeks or at about 12 weeks were pooled, since spike-specific TCR depth and breadth were not found to differ between the two schedules. The vaccinee samples were drawn from two UK trials, COV001 and COV002, one of which was a single-blind randomized controlled phase 2/3 trial testing AZD1222 (ChAdOx1 nCoV-19) in healthy adults. Trial participant PBMC samples were collected at day 0 and day 28 after the second dose for TCRbeta chain sequencing. Deletion took 5 bases off V and 8 bases off J, with a span of 10 bases between the germline ends. CDR1 and CDR2, looked up from the germline V gene (reference sequence), are LNHDA and SQIVND. Its CDR3 holds 13 amino acids, cysteine through phenylalanine. The DNA shown is the 39-base CDR3, in frame from base 1.

The CDR3 regions of human TCRbeta chains were analyzed by immunosequencing. In the paper's pipeline: Repertoire TCRs were matched against a reference library of SARS-CoV-2-specific TCRs generated with the MIRA antigen-specificity platform. Breadth meant the fraction of unique TCRs that were SARS-CoV-2-associated, whereas depth meant the fraction of total T cells that were SARS-CoV-2-associated. Using the MIRA data, every spike-specific TCR was mapped to the spike region that the TCR reacted to and assigned to either a CD4 or a CD8 class. Log10-transformed breadth and depth values were compared by one-way ANOVA with Sidak's multiple comparisons tests. TCRdb mirrors the immuneACCESS table, restricted to in-frame sequences. Some clones are absent from its copies; in checked studies, under half trace to an unresolved V gene, and the reason for the others is unknown. That table furnishes V, J and clone size, whereas the DNA furnished D and trimming. This sample holds about 120,000 clones; roughly 93% were observed only once. About 3% of the sample belongs to the ten largest clones.

This TCR was sampled from an adult who received the AZD1222 COVID-19 vaccine. This specimen consisted of peripheral blood, obtained 28 days after the second AZD1222 dose. This chain is built from TRBV19 and TRBJ1-6, with a weak D call of TRBD1 (5 bases match). The DNA sequence reads TGTGCCAGTAGTGGGGAAGGGGATTCACCCCTCCACTTT. This translates into CASSGEGDSPLHF.